This paragraph covers one TCR beta chain sequence. Its antigen is unknown. It has no much larger one-base neighbor in the sample; base qualities were not kept. This entry is derived from a study of CD8 T cells in ankylosing spondylitis (dated by TCRdb to the late 2010s). Study-wide context: The study set out to find disease-linked TCR variants by profiling T cell receptor beta repertoires in ankylosing spondylitis patients and healthy donors. In total, the full study cohort was made up of roughly 100 healthy donors and 25 ankylosing spondylitis patients. Samples of peripheral blood were taken, and for ankylosing spondylitis patients, synovial fluid was collected as well. The study at large found these results: Significant enrichment of the disease-linked clones was reported in matched synovial fluid samples from ankylosing spondylitis patients. In peripheral blood, the disease-linked clones were found at relatively low frequencies and had a CD8+ phenotype. Some motif variants had previously been reported in the synovial fluid and blood of reactive arthritis patients, which suggests shared mechanisms of disease initiation. Blood from ankylosing spondylitis patients appeared to be characterized by a TCR beta motif composed of eight highly homologous amino acid variants.

This sample was sequenced with an Illumina HiSeq 2500. Quantitative 5'-RACE with molecular barcodes was used to prepare TCR beta libraries. Regarding the original processing steps: To identify disease-linked TCR variants, a new computational method was used, one built on a probabilistic model of VDJ rearrangement. TCRdb reanalyzed the raw reads on its own, using fastp at Q25 for trimming and MiXCR for clone calling, and kept in-frame beta chains. CDR3 protein duplicates are merged, each entry listing the most common genes and DNA. The V and J calls were determined by TCRdb, not by the authors. The table for this sample lists about 540,000 distinct CDR3 sequences; about 13% of them were counted only once. The ten most abundant clones make up nearly 7% of the sample. The germline V gene provides CDR1 SGHRS and CDR2 YFSETQ. The CDR3 runs 14 residues from the cysteine to the phenylalanine. Only the CDR3 portion is preserved as DNA: 42 bases, with reading frame beginning at the first base. V gives up 10 bases and J gives up 3 bases, and the segment between their germline ends measures 16 bases.

The sequence links TRBV5-1 to TRBJ2-2; no D gene call is confident. The sequence was obtained from a male donor with ankylosing spondylitis. Material for sequencing was blood, either unsorted or a sorted T cell fraction (not recorded which). CDR3 sequence: CAPRPSSYTGELFF. The nucleotide sequence is TGCGCCCCTCGCCCCAGTTCGTACACCGGGGAGCTGTTTTTT. Here the CDR3 is joined to the reference TRBV5-1 and TRBJ2-2 genes, and the full variable domain is: KAGVTQTPRYLIKTRGQQVTLSCSPISGHRSVSWYQQTPGQGLQFLFEYFSETQRNKGNFPGRFSGRQFSNSRSEMNVSTLELGDSALYLCAPRPSSYTGELFFGEGSRLTVL.